These T cell receptor beta chains were read from a single sample in a study of cytomegalovirus exposure and HLA in healthy donors. The method was immunoSEQ multiplex PCR; TCRdb's version includes in-frame clones alone and lacks a portion of them. The profile shows 130,000 to 150,000 clones, more than 75% of them singletons. The sample comprised PBMCs. The receptors were gathered from a woman aged 18-29 years in good health and CMV-seropositive. Both conserved end residues are part of each CDR3. Fields, in order: J gene, clone size, V gene, CDR3 length, D gene, CDR3 protein, CDR3 DNA. The D gene is left open where the match is weak. Some rows have no size entry. The others give once, few or many, or a class for an expanded clone.

TRBJ1-2 NA TRBV6-1 14 TRBD1 CASSDDRGGYGYTF TGTGCCAGCAGCGATGACAGGGGGGGCTATGGCTACACCTTC
TRBJ1-4 NA TRBV27 16 NA CASSLLELATNEKLFF TGTGCCAGCAGTTTACTCGAACTAGCAACTAATGAAAAACTGTTTTTT
TRBJ1-2 NA TRBV2 14 TRBD1 CASSGTGRYRGYTF TGTGCCAGCAGTGGGACAGGGAGGTATAGGGGCTACACCTTC
TRBJ1-3 NA TRBV5-1 18 TRBD1 CASSPDRALLSSGNTIYF TGCGCCAGCAGCCCTGACAGGGCCCTACTAAGCTCTGGAAACACCATATATTTT
TRBJ2-5 NA TRBV5-1 14 NA CASSAQRRGETQYF TGCGCCAGCAGCGCCCAAAGGAGGGGAGAGACCCAGTACTTC
TRBJ2-7 NA TRBV5-1 12 NA CASRDTSYEQYF TGCGCCAGCAGGGACACCTCCTACGAGCAGTACTTC
TRBJ2-2 NA TRBV9 16 NA CASSVEQGGNTGELFF TGTGCCAGCAGCGTAGAGCAGGGAGGGAACACCGGGGAGCTGTTTTTT
TRBJ1-5 once TRBV7-9 16 NA CASSFYRTVTGQPQHF TGTGCCAGCAGCTTTTACCGGACAGTCACGGGTCAGCCCCAGCATTTT
TRBJ2-1 few TRBV13 15 TRBD2 CASSATSGSYNEQFF TGTGCCAGCAGCGCGACTAGCGGCTCCTACAATGAGCAGTTCTTC
TRBJ2-7 NA TRBV13 12 NA CASSLLSYEQYF TGTGCCAGCAGCTTACTCAGTTACGAGCAGTACTTC
TRBJ1-1 few TRBV21-1 17 NA CASSTCPGTGQNTEAFF TGTGCCAGCAGCACTTGCCCCGGGACAGGCCAAAACACTGAAGCTTTCTTT
TRBJ2-7 once TRBV6-6 14 TRBD2 CASSSGGGPYEQYF TGTGCCAGCAGTTCGGGCGGGGGTCCCTACGAGCAGTACTTC
TRBJ1-2 NA TRBV18 15 NA CASSPPDSFNYVYTF TGTGCCAGCTCACCACCCGACAGCTTCAACTATGTCTACACCTTC
TRBJ2-2 NA TRBV4-1 17 NA CASSQAKYGVNTGELFF TGCGCCAGCAGCCAAGCTAAGTACGGGGTAAACACCGGGGAGCTGTTTTTT
TRBJ1-1 once TRBV28 14 NA CASSLAGQYTEAFF TGTGCCAGCAGTTTAGCAGGGCAGTACACTGAAGCTTTCTTT
TRBJ1-6 few TRBV6-6 15 NA CASTSAGTHNSPLHF TGTGCCAGCACCTCGGCAGGGACACATAATTCACCCCTCCACTTT
TRBJ1-2 NA TRBV11-2 16 TRBD1 CASSSPLTGTGNGYTF TGTGCCAGCAGCTCCCCCCTGACCGGGACAGGGAACGGCTACACCTTC
TRBJ2-5 NA TRBV5-1 14 NA CASSFEGRMETQYF TGCGCCAGCAGCTTCGAGGGCCGAATGGAGACCCAGTACTTC
TRBJ1-1 NA TRBV7-2 14 NA CASSLDWGGTEAFF TGTGCCAGCAGCTTAGACTGGGGGGGCACTGAAGCTTTCTTT
TRBJ2-7 NA TRBV7-8 14 TRBD2 CASSLASGAYEQYF TGTGCCAGCAGCTTAGCTAGCGGGGCCTACGAGCAGTACTTC
TRBJ2-1 NA TRBV5-5 15 TRBD2 CASSLGGGGYNEQFF TGTGCCAGCAGCTTGGGCGGGGGGGGGTACAATGAGCAGTTCTTC
TRBJ1-1 NA TRBV6-5 15 NA CATGGSGGMNTEAFF TGTGCCACCGGCGGATCGGGGGGAATGAACACTGAAGCTTTCTTT
TRBJ1-2 NA TRBV20-1 11 NA CSAWTVGGYTF TGCAGTGCCTGGACAGTCGGCGGCTACACCTTC
TRBJ2-7 NA TRBV5-6 15 NA CASSLVGGGGYEQYF TGTGCCAGCAGCTTGGTAGGGGGTGGCGGGTACGAGCAGTACTTC
TRBJ1-1 NA TRBV5-1 15 NA CASSLARGAATEAFF TGCGCCAGCAGCTTGGCCAGGGGCGCCGCCACTGAAGCTTTCTTT